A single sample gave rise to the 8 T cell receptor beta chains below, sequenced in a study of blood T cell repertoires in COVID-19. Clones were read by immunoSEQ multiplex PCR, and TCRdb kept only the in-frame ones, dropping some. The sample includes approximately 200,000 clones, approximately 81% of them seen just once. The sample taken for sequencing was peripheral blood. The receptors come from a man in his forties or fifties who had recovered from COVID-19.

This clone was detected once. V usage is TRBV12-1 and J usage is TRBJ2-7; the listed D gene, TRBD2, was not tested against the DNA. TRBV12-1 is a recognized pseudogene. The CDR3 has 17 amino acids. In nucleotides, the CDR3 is TGTGCCAGCATCTATAGGGAAAGGCGGGAGGAAAGCGACGAGCAGTACTTC. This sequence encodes CASIYRERREESDEQYF.

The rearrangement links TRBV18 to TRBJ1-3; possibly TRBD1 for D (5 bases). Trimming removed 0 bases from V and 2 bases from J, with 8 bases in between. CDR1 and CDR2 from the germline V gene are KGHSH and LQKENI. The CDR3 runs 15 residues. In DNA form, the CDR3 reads TGTGCCAGCTCACCACCCAGGGCCACTGGAAACACCATATATTTT. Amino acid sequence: CASSPPRATGNTIYF.

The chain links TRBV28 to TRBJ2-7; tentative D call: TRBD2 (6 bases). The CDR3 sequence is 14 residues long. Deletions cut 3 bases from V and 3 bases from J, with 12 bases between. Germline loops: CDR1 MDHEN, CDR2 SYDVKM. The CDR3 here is CASSLRGLLYEQYF. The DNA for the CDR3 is TGTGCCAGCAGTTTGCGGGGACTCCTCTACGAGCAGTACTTC.

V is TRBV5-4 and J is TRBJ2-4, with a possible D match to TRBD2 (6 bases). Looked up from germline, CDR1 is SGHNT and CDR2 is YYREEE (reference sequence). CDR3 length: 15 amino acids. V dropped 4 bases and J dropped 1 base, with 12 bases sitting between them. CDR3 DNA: TGTGCCAGCAGCCATGTGGGAGGCGCCAAAAACATTCAGTACTTC. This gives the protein CASSHVGGAKNIQYF.

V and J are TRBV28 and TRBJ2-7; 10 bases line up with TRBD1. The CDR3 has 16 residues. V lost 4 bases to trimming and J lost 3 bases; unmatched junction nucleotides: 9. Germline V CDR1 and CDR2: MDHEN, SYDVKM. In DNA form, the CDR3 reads TGTGCCAGCAGTTCGTACGGGACAGGGGATAGCTACGAGCAGTACTTC. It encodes CASSSYGTGDSYEQYF.

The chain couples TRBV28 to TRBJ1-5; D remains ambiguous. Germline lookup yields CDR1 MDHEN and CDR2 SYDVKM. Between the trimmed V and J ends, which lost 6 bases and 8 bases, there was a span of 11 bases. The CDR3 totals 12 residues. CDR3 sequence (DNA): TGTGCCAGCAGAAGGAGCGAGAAGCCCCAGCATTTT. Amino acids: CASRRSEKPQHF. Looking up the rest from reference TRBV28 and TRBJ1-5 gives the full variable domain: DVKVTQSSRYLVKRTGEKVFLECVQDMDHENMFWYRQDPGLGLRLIYFSYDVKMKEKGDIPEGYSVSREKKERFSLILESASTNQTSMYLCASRRSEKPQHFGDGTRLSIL.

The CDR3 coding sequence is TGTGCCAGATGGTCGGGTAGCGGGGGCTCCTCAAGCTCCTACGAGCAGTACTTC. Translating it yields CARWSGSGGSSSSYEQYF. The rearrangement joins TRBV19 to TRBJ2-7; 9 bases match TRBD2. The germline gives CDR1 LNHDA, CDR2 SQIVND (reference sequence). This CDR3 contains 18 residues. V was clipped by 9 bases and J by 0 bases; unmatched bases: 18.

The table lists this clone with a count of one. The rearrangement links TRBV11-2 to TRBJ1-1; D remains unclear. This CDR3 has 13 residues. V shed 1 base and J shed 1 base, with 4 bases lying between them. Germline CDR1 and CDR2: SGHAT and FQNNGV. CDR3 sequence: CASSLAGNTEAFF. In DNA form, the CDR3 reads TGTGCCAGCAGCTTAGCCGGGAACACTGAAGCTTTCTTT.